This is a list of T cell receptor beta chains from one sample in a study of blood T cell repertoires in COVID-19. Produced via immunoSEQ multiplex PCR; TCRdb's table is partial and in-frame only. The data show roughly 300,000 clones, 70% to 90% seen once. The sequenced sample was PBMCs or T cells enriched from blood (not recorded which). The source of these receptors is a woman between 35 and 50 years old with acute COVID-19. Both conserved end residues are part of each CDR3. Fields, in order: V gene, J gene, clone size, D gene, CDR3 DNA, CDR3 protein. D genes are given only for firm matches. Expanded clones get a size class; other rows say once, few or many, or leave the size out.

>TRBV3-1/TRBV3-2|TRBJ1-1|NA|NA
TGTGCCAGCAGCCAAGATGGAGTGAACACTGAAGCTTTCTTT
CASSQDGVNTEAFF
>TRBV4-3|TRBJ1-4|NA|NA
TGCGCCAGCAGCCAAGATTGGGCAGTGGAAAAACTGTTTTTT
CASSQDWAVEKLFF
>TRBV4-2|TRBJ2-1|NA|TRBD2
TGTGCCAGCAGCCAAGTTCAAACTAGCGGGAGTAAGTCGCAGTTCTTC
CASSQVQTSGSKSQFF
>TRBV2|TRBJ1-5|NA|NA
TGTGCCAGCAGTGAAGTTCCGGGCAATCAGCCCCAGCATTTT
CASSEVPGNQPQHF
>TRBV6-1|TRBJ2-7|NA|NA
TGTGCCAGCAGTGAAGGGACTATGATCGACTACGAGCAGTACTTC
CASSEGTMIDYEQYF
>TRBV29-1|TRBJ2-2|NA|NA
TGCAGCGCCCGGACACAGTACACCGGGGAGCTGTTTTTT
CSARTQYTGELFF
>TRBV7-8|TRBJ2-7|few|TRBD2
TGTGCCAGCAGCTTAGAACGGGGGGGGATGTACGAGCAGTACTTC
CASSLERGGMYEQYF
>TRBV6-6|TRBJ1-2|NA|TRBD1
TGTGCCAGCACCTACGGCCTTACAGGGGATGGCTACACCTTC
CASTYGLTGDGYTF
>TRBV6-2/TRBV6-3|TRBJ2-7|NA|TRBD1
TGTGCCAGCAGTTACCTTTTGGGGACAGCCTCCAGGTCCTACGAGCAGTACTTC
CASSYLLGTASRSYEQYF
>TRBV6-5|TRBJ1-2|NA|NA
TGTGCCAGCAACACAGGGCAGAACTATGGCTACACCTTC
CASNTGQNYGYTF
>TRBV7-6|TRBJ1-5|few|TRBD1
TGTGCCAGCAGCTTCCCTAAAAACGACAGGGGAAGTCAGCCCCAGCATTTT
CASSFPKNDRGSQPQHF
>TRBV28|TRBJ2-2|NA|TRBD2
TGTGCCAGCAGTTTTGGCGGGAGTTTCACCGGGGAGCTGTTTTTT
CASSFGGSFTGELFF
>TRBV11-3|TRBJ2-3|NA|TRBD2
TGTGCCAGCAGCTTCGCTAGCGGGGGCACAGATACGCAGTATTTT
CASSFASGGTDTQYF
>TRBV5-1|TRBJ2-7|few|TRBD1
TGCGCCAGCAGCCTCCGACAGGGTACCTACGAGCAGTACTTC
CASSLRQGTYEQYF
>TRBV6-6|TRBJ2-7|few|TRBD2
TGTGCCAGCAGTCCCGGGCCCGCTAGCGGGAGGGCCCTTAGCCACGAGCAGTACTTC
CASSPGPASGRALSHEQYF
>TRBV28|TRBJ2-1|NA|TRBD2
TGTGCCAGCAGTTCCACCCGGACTAGCGGGAGCCAAAGACGCGATGAGCAGTTCTTC
CASSSTRTSGSQRRDEQFF
>TRBV5-6|TRBJ1-6|NA|TRBD1
TGTGCCAGCAGCCCGCAAACAGGGGAAAGTTCACCCCTCCACTTT
CASSPQTGESSPLHF
>TRBV10-3|TRBJ1-5|once|TRBD1
TGTGCCATCAGTTCTTCGGACAGGAATCAGCCCCAGCATTTT
CAISSSDRNQPQHF
>TRBV20-1|TRBJ2-7|NA|NA
TGCAGTGCTCGAATCCCCGAGCCCGTATTC
CSARIPEPVF
>TRBV14|TRBJ1-2|NA|TRBD1
TGTGCCAGCAGCCACGGACAGGCAGGTGGCTACACCTTC
CASSHGQAGGYTF
>TRBV7-9|TRBJ2-1|once|TRBD2
TGTGCCAGCAGCTTAGCGGCCGGGGGGGCCTCTACCAATGAGCAGTTCTTC
CASSLAAGGASTNEQFF
>TRBV11-2|TRBJ2-3|NA|TRBD2
TGTGCCAGCAGCCCGGGACTAGCGGGAGGGTGGACAGATACGCAGTATTTT
CASSPGLAGGWTDTQYF
>TRBV19|TRBJ2-7|NA|TRBD1
TGTGCCAGTAGTACGGGACAGGGGTACGAGCAGTACTTC
CASSTGQGYEQYF
>TRBV19|TRBJ1-2|NA|NA
TGTGCCAGTAGTATTTCCGACTTCCGGCGTTATGGCTACACCTTC
CASSISDFRRYGYTF
>TRBV5-6|TRBJ1-5|NA|TRBD1
TGTGCCAGCAGCCGGACGACAGGGGCTGAACAGCCCCAGCATTTT
CASSRTTGAEQPQHF
>TRBV7-9|TRBJ1-1|NA|NA
TGTGCCAGCATGAGGGACATTACAACTGAAGCTTTCTTT
CASMRDITTEAFF
>TRBV7-2|TRBJ2-7|once|NA
TGTGCCAGCAGCCGGGACATGAATGACCCCTACGAGCAGTACTTC
CASSRDMNDPYEQYF
>TRBV19|TRBJ1-1|few|NA
TGTGCCAGTAGTAGCCTGGGGGGAAGGGGCACTGAAGCTTTCTTT
CASSSLGGRGTEAFF
>TRBV7-3|TRBJ2-7|NA|NA
TGTGCCGGGAGGCCGCGATCCGAGCAGTACTTC
CAGRPRSEQYF
>TRBV2|TRBJ1-6|few|TRBD1
TGTGCCACCGGCCAGGGGGCGGCTTCACCCCTCCACTTT
CATGQGAASPLHF
>TRBV7-8|TRBJ1-2|NA|TRBD1
TGTGCCAGCAGCTCTCGACAGGGGGCTTATGGCTACACCTTC
CASSSRQGAYGYTF
>TRBV7-2|TRBJ2-4|NA|NA
TGTGCCCGTAACCAGGGGGGCGAACGAGTTGCGGCCAAAAACATTCAGTACTTC
CARNQGGERVAAKNIQYF